Below, 22 T cell receptor beta chains from the same sample are listed, as sequenced in a study of Ad26.COV2.S vaccination and SARS-CoV-2 variants. Treatment given: some 20 received Ad26.COV2.S at low or high dose, single or two shots; about 5 received placebo; per-sample allocation not given. On day 63 after the first injection, vaccine and placebo recipients gave samples. Data came from immunoSEQ multiplex PCR; TCRdb stores just in-frame clones and leaves some out. The table includes a few hundred thousand clones, 80% to 95% detected once. Material: peripheral blood, obtained in a trial of Ad26.COV2.S vaccine versus placebo. These receptors were obtained from a person between 18 and 60 years old who received the Ad26.COV2.S COVID-19 vaccine or a placebo.

Remarks on this clone: This sample includes further DNA sequences coding for the same CDR3. This chain uses TRBV6-1 with TRBJ2-7; D is undetermined. Trimming removed 3 bases from V and 3 bases from J, with 6 bases in between. This CDR3 contains 12 residues. The V gene's germline CDR1 is MNHNS and CDR2 SASEGT. The CDR3: CASSEGFYEQYF. Here the CDR3 DNA reads TGTGCCAGCAGTGAGGGGTTCTACGAGCAGTACTTC.

This chain links TRBV18 with TRBJ2-3; D tentatively fits TRBD1 or TRBD2 (5 bases each). This CDR3 has 16 amino acids. CDR1 and CDR2 from the germline V gene are KGHSH and LQKENI. The V and J ends lost 3 bases and 5 bases respectively, with 18 bases between them. CDR3 in amino acids: CASSPSGPGWGDTQYF. CDR3 in DNA: TGTGCCAGCTCACCCTCGGGACCGGGCTGGGGAGATACGCAGTATTTT.

This clone was observed once. The chain couples TRBV6-5 to TRBJ1-2, with 7 bases identical to TRBD1. V shed 7 bases, J shed 1 base, and the junction held 6 bases outside the gene matches. The length of the CDR3 is 14 residues. Germline CDR1 MNHEY, CDR2 SVGAGI. CDR3 nucleotides: TGTGCCAGCAACACCAGACAGGGTAACTATGGCTACACCTTC. It codes for CASNTRQGNYGYTF.

This chain joins TRBV27 and TRBJ2-1; the match to TRBD1 covers 7 bases. Looked up from germline, CDR1 is MNHEY and CDR2 is SMNVEV (reference sequence). The CDR3 covers 12 residues. J gave up 8 bases and V 6 bases, and 4 bases lay outside the gene matches. CDR3 in DNA: TGTGCCAGCAGATACAGGGGCGATGAGCAGTTCTTC. Amino acids: CASRYRGDEQFF.

The rearrangement links TRBV9 to TRBJ2-5, with D perhaps matching TRBD1 (5 bases). Trimming pared 0 bases from V and 5 bases from J, leaving 23 bases between. CDR3 length equals 18 residues. Looked up from germline, CDR1 is SGDLS and CDR2 is YYNGEE. The CDR3 reads CASSVGPETGSKGETQYF. In nucleotides, the CDR3 is TGTGCCAGCAGCGTAGGGCCTGAAACGGGCTCTAAGGGGGAGACCCAGTACTTC.

The rearrangement links TRBV28 to TRBJ2-7, with TRBD2 as a possible D gene (6 bases). Trimming pared 5 bases from V and 0 bases from J, leaving 14 bases between. The CDR3 is 15 residues long. Germline CDR1 MDHEN, CDR2 SYDVKM. Written as DNA, the CDR3 is TGTGCCAGCAGTCCCCCCGGGGGAAGCTCCTACGAGCAGTACTTC. It yields the protein CASSPPGGSSYEQYF.

J is TRBJ2-5 and V is TRBV18; 10 bases fit TRBD2. This CDR3 is 15 amino acids long. Trimming took 4 bases from V and 4 from J; bases not matched to a gene: 6. Germline V gene data show CDR1 as KGHSH and CDR2 as LQKENI. This CDR3 reads CASSRLAGVGETQYF. In nucleotides, the CDR3 is TGTGCCAGCTCACGCCTAGCGGGAGTGGGAGAGACCCAGTACTTC.

The chain is built from TRBV6-2 or TRBV6-3 and TRBJ2-2, with 9 bases aligning to TRBD1. CDR1 is MNHEY, CDR2 SVGEGT, per germline. V shed 2 bases, J shed 4 bases, and the junction held 8 bases outside the gene matches. This CDR3 is 17 amino acids long. The CDR3 DNA sequence: TGTGCCAGCAGTTACCTAATCACAGGGGGCTTCACCGGGGAGCTGTTTTTT. It is translated as CASSYLITGGFTGELFF.

This clone was observed a single time. The chain joins TRBV27 to TRBJ2-1; D ambiguous. The CDR3 has 14 amino acids. V was clipped by 5 bases and J by 0 bases, with 8 bases between them. The germline CDR1 and CDR2 sequences are MNHEY and SMNVEV (reference sequence). The CDR3: CASSLLSSYNEQFF. CDR3 in DNA: TGTGCCAGCAGTCTTTTAAGCTCCTACAATGAGCAGTTCTTC.

The chain couples TRBV29-1 to TRBJ2-2; tentatively, D is TRBD1 or TRBD2 (5 bases each). Trimming left V 4 bases short and J 4 bases short, with 13 bases between. The CDR3 loop spans 14 amino acids. Germline assignment: CDR1 SQVTM and CDR2 ANQGSEA. CDR3 amino acids: CSVARAAGTGELFF. The CDR3 DNA sequence: TGCAGCGTTGCCAGGGCGGCGGGCACCGGGGAGCTGTTTTTT.

This chain uses TRBV6-5 with TRBJ2-7; TRBD2 agrees at 7 bases. The CDR3 length is 14 residues. CDR1 and CDR2 from the germline V gene are MNHEY and SVGAGI. V lost 3 bases, J lost 3 bases, and 5 bases stayed unmatched. The CDR3 is CASSYKAGIYEQYF. CDR3 coding DNA: TGTGCCAGCAGTTATAAAGCGGGAATCTACGAGCAGTACTTC.

The rearrangement links TRBV7-2 to TRBJ1-2; D is undetermined. Germline CDR1 reads SGHTA; CDR2 reads FQGNSA. This CDR3 is built from 15 residues. Trimming took off 4 bases at V and 0 bases at J, with 12 bases between the two ends. This CDR3 reads CASSSYSLSNYGYTF. The CDR3 nucleotides are TGTGCCAGCAGCTCATACAGCCTATCTAACTATGGCTACACCTTC.

This clone was observed once. The chain combines TRBV12-3 or TRBV12-4 with TRBJ1-2; weak D call: TRBD1 (5 bases). The CDR3 is 12 residues long. With 0 bases removed from V and 7 bases from J, the gap between germline ends came to 6 bases. CDR3 protein: CASSLAGVGYTF. The CDR3 DNA reads TGTGCCAGCAGTTTAGCAGGGGTTGGCTACACCTTC.

The table lists this clone with a count of one. The CDR3 coding sequence is TGTGCCAGCAGTTTAATTGGACAGGGGGCCTACAATGAGCAGTTCTTC. Its translation: CASSLIGQGAYNEQFF. The gene calls are TRBV27 and TRBJ2-1, with 10 bases aligning to TRBD1. After removal of 2 bases from V and 2 bases from J, the junction contained 3 bases not matched to a gene. Germline V lookup: CDR1 MNHEY, CDR2 SMNVEV (reference sequence). The CDR3 extends over 16 amino acids.

This clone was seen a few times. The rearrangement uses TRBV9 and TRBJ1-3; D gene uncertain. V was clipped by 0 bases and J by 3 bases, with 7 bases between them. Germline CDR1 SGDLS, CDR2 YYNGEE. The CDR3 has 14 amino acids. The CDR3 protein is CASSVGGNGNTIYF. As DNA, the CDR3 is TGTGCCAGCAGCGTAGGGGGAAATGGAAACACCATATATTTT.

The chain combines TRBV27 with TRBJ2-2; D ambiguous. V was shortened by 5 bases and J by 6 bases, with 19 bases between the two germline ends. Germline loops: CDR1 MNHEY, CDR2 SMNVEV (reference sequence). This CDR3 has 16 residues. CDR3 sequence reads: CASSLRLGGRPGELFF. Written as DNA, the CDR3 is TGTGCCAGCAGTCTGAGACTGGGCGGAAGACCCGGGGAGCTGTTTTTT.

The chain is built from TRBV18 and TRBJ2-3, with TRBD2 as a possible D gene (6 bases). The V gene's germline CDR1 is KGHSH and CDR2 LQKENI. V was pared by 1 base and J by 1 base, with 12 bases between. The CDR3 covers 16 residues. The CDR3 nucleotides read TGTGCCAGCTCACCACGCCGGGGGACGGGCACAGATACGCAGTATTTT. This translates into CASSPRRGTGTDTQYF.

The V gene is TRBV6-5, the J gene TRBJ2-7, with D tentatively TRBD1 (6 bases). The CDR3 spans 15 residues. V was pared by 0 bases and J by 2 bases, with 11 bases between. From germline, CDR1 is MNHEY and CDR2 SVGAGI. The CDR3 loop reads CASSYSTGQTYEQYF. The CDR3 region has the DNA TGTGCCAGCAGTTACTCGACGGGACAAACCTACGAGCAGTACTTC.

The V gene is TRBV19, the J gene TRBJ2-3; D possibly matches TRBD1 or TRBD2 (7 bases each). The CDR3 runs 16 residues. Between the trimmed V and J ends, which lost 3 bases and 0 bases, there was a span of 13 bases. The germline V gene encodes CDR1 LNHDA and CDR2 SQIVND (reference sequence). In DNA, the CDR3 is TGTGCCAGTAGTATCGGGGAGGGGGCTAGCACAGATACGCAGTATTTT. Its protein product is CASSIGEGASTDTQYF.

The V call is TRBV5-8, the J call TRBJ2-7; 14 bases are a match to TRBD2. CDR1 is SGHTS and CDR2 is YDEGEE in the germline V gene. The CDR3 has 15 residues. V gave up 4 bases and J gave up 6 bases; unmatched junction bases: 6. This CDR3 is CASSHGTSGSLEQYF. The DNA of the CDR3 is TGTGCCAGCAGCCACGGGACTAGCGGGAGTCTCGAGCAGTACTTC.

CDR3 residues: CASSWAGGNQPQHF. The CDR3 coding sequence is TGTGCCAGCAGCTGGGCGGGCGGAAATCAGCCCCAGCATTTT. V and J are TRBV11-2 and TRBJ1-5; D not certain. V was pared by 4 bases and J by 4 bases, with 11 bases between. The CDR3 is made up of 14 amino acids. Germline V gene sequence: CDR1 SGHAT, CDR2 FQNNGV.

CDR3 residues: CASSPSRLGTEAFF. CDR3 in DNA: TGTGCCAGCAGCCCCTCTAGGTTGGGCACTGAAGCTTTCTTT. The chain uses TRBV7-9 and TRBJ1-1; D call uncertain. CDR3 length: 14 amino acids. Germline CDR1 SEHNR, CDR2 FQNEAQ (reference sequence). V was shortened by 5 bases and J by 4 bases, with 14 bases between the two germline ends.